The source of this T cell receptor (beta chain) is a study of regulatory dendritic cells for organ transplantation. The CDR3 loop spans 16 amino acids. The germline V gene encodes CDR1 SGHKS and CDR2 YYEKEE (reference sequence). Trimming took off 4 bases at V and 1 base at J, with 16 bases between the two ends. Study-wide findings and caveats: Naive T cells showed high diversity, memory cells less, memory CD8+ least.

On this clone: Its specificity is unknown.

Memory T cells were CD45RO+, naive were CD45RA+, sorted by FACS. Assay: immunoSEQ multiplex PCR; the TCRdb copy retains only in-frame clones and omits some. The table has roughly 35,000 clones, 85% to 90% seen once. V is TRBV5-5 and J is TRBJ2-3; D possibly uses TRBD1 or TRBD2 (5 bases each). The sequencing sample was made of naive CD4+ T cells from blood. Regarding subset: CD45RA+ naive T cells. The clonotype was recovered from a human donor in good health. CDR3 DNA sequence: TGTGCCAGCAGCCCACATACGGGACGGGGCACAGATACGCAGTATTTT. Its protein product is CASSPHTGRGTDTQYF.